This TCR beta chain originates from a study of molecular identifiers for immune sequencing clone quantification. Library preparation followed earlier protocols using designated TCR primers. Via MiXCR, TCRdb re-called the PCR reads, giving one row per CDR3 protein. The sample holds some 320,000 distinct CDR3 sequences, roughly a fifth seen once. Study conclusions and caveats: Identical TCR molecules can share a barcode, and this sharing could underestimate highly expanded clone sizes. Clonotypes surpassing 20 RNA copies contained over 97% of effector molecules, versus under 1% in naive cells.

The sample holds a few counts of this clonotype. Its antigen is currently unknown. Trimming took 2 bases from V and 2 from J; bases not matched to a gene: 5. CDR3 length: 15 residues. Germline V gives CDR1 LGHDT, CDR2 YNNKEL (reference sequence). Sequenced input: naive CD8+ T cells from blood, with Jurkat cell RNA spiked in. Subset here: FACS-sorted CD8+CD4-CCR7+CD45RA+ naive T cells. This receptor was taken from a human donor in good health. Some libraries in this study had Jurkat cell RNA spiked in. The V gene is TRBV3-1, the J gene TRBJ2-7, with 8 nucleotides matching TRBD2. In nucleotides, the CDR3 is TGTGCCAGCAGCCAACTAGCGGGCCGACCCTACGAGCAGTACTTC. Its translation is CASSQLAGRPYEQYF.